Below, 9 T cell receptor beta chains from the same sample are listed, as sequenced in a study of T cells in Graves' hyperthyroidism and ophthalmopathy. RNA transcripts were the template for amplifying TCR beta CDR3 regions. An initial round of RT-PCR targeting the TCR CDR3 relied on the HTBI primer set. TCRdb re-called the multiplex PCR reads with MiXCR, one entry per CDR3 protein. This repertoire shows about 640,000 distinct CDR3 sequences, around 21% found once; its top ten account for more than 30%. The sequencing input was blood. The receptor source for this set is a young man with Graves' ophthalmopathy.

This clonotype showed up many times. This rearrangement joins TRBV11-2 to TRBJ1-5, with D possibly TRBD1 on 5 matching bases. Trimming cost V 0 bases and J 1 base, with 7 bases left between them. Germline V gene data show CDR1 as SGHAT and CDR2 as FQNNGV. This CDR3 contains 15 residues. In DNA, the CDR3 is TGTGCCAGCAGCTTAGAAGGGGTAAGCAATCAGCCCCAGCATTTT. It codes for CASSLEGVSNQPQHF.

V usage is TRBV27 and J usage is TRBJ1-2; 8 bases align to TRBD1. CDR1 is MNHEY and CDR2 is SMNVEV in the germline V gene (reference sequence). After removal of 6 bases from V and 0 bases from J, the junction contained 3 bases not matched to a gene. The CDR3 is 14 residues long. The CDR3 coding sequence is TGTGCCAGCAGGCCGACAGGGGCTAACTATGGCTACACCTTC. Translated: CASRPTGANYGYTF.

This clonotype was recorded only once. V is TRBV5-5 and J is TRBJ1-1; D is perhaps TRBD1 (6 bases). This CDR3 is 16 amino acids long. The V end lost 4 bases, the J end lost 0 bases, and 16 bases lay between the germline ends. Germline V gene lookup returns CDR1 SGHKS and CDR2 YYEKEE (reference sequence). CDR3 nucleotide sequence: TGTGCCAGCAGCCCCATGGACAGAATAATGAACACTGAAGCTTTCTTT. Residues: CASSPMDRIMNTEAFF.

This clonotype has more than one count but fewer than ten. The CDR3 sequence is CASSYSLQGSYEQYF. As DNA, the CDR3 is TGTGCCAGCAGTTATTCGTTGCAGGGGAGCTACGAGCAGTACTTC. The chain employs TRBV6-5 and TRBJ2-7; maybe TRBD1 (6 bases). The CDR3 is 15 residues long. Trimming stripped 3 bases from V and 3 bases from J, with 15 bases between. In germline, CDR1 is MNHEY, CDR2 SVGAGI.

The chain couples TRBV30 to TRBJ2-7, with D perhaps TRBD1 or TRBD2 (6 bases each). CDR1 GTSNPN and CDR2 SVGIG come from the germline V gene (reference sequence). Trimming cost V 4 bases and J 2 bases, with 15 bases left between them. This CDR3 comprises 14 residues. DNA for the CDR3: TGTGCCTGGAAGGGGGGCGACACCCCCTACGAGCAGTACTTC. As protein: CAWKGGDTPYEQYF. The full variable domain, in which reference TRBV30 and TRBJ2-7 provide the parts outside the CDR3, is SQTIHQWPATLVQPVGSPLSLECTVEGTSNPNLYWYRQAAGRGLQLLFYSVGIGQISSEVPQNLSASRPQDRQFILSSKKLLLSDSGFYLCAWKGGDTPYEQYFGPGTRLTVT.

Only one count was recorded for this clonotype. The chain employs TRBV4-2 and TRBJ2-1; 9 bases fit TRBD2. Per germline, CDR1 LGHNA and CDR2 YNFKEQ. Germline trimming cut 1 base from V and 7 bases from J; bases unmatched to any gene: 8. The CDR3 consists of 16 residues. CDR3 sequence: CASSQAGSSGMNEQFF. Here the CDR3 DNA reads TGTGCCAGCAGCCAAGCGGGGTCTAGCGGGATGAATGAGCAGTTCTTC.

Many counts were recorded for this clonotype. The chain carries TRBV7-2 and TRBJ2-7, with a weak D call TRBD1 (5 bases). This CDR3 comprises 14 residues. V shed 5 bases and J shed 0 bases, with 11 bases lying between them. Germline loops: CDR1 SGHTA, CDR2 FQGNSA. The CDR3 protein is CASSQFRGSYEQYF. The CDR3 nucleotides read TGTGCCAGCAGCCAGTTTAGGGGCTCCTACGAGCAGTACTTC.

This clonotype was detected many times. The rearrangement joins TRBV30 to TRBJ2-7, with D perhaps TRBD1 (5 bases). Germline lookup yields CDR1 GTSNPN and CDR2 SVGIG (reference sequence). The CDR3 runs 13 residues. V was cut by 2 bases and J by 0 bases, with 8 bases left in between. The chain's CDR3 is CAWSIDSSYEQYF. CDR3 sequence (DNA): TGTGCCTGGAGTATTGACAGCTCCTACGAGCAGTACTTC.

This clonotype was detected a few times. The chain couples TRBV4-2 to TRBJ2-2; D is undetermined. CDR3 length equals 14 residues. V dropped 0 bases and J dropped 6 bases, with 8 bases sitting between them. Germline CDR1 reads LGHNA; CDR2 reads YNFKEQ. CDR3 amino acids: CASSQDGGAGELFF. The CDR3 coding sequence is TGTGCCAGCAGCCAAGATGGTGGGGCCGGGGAGCTGTTTTTT.